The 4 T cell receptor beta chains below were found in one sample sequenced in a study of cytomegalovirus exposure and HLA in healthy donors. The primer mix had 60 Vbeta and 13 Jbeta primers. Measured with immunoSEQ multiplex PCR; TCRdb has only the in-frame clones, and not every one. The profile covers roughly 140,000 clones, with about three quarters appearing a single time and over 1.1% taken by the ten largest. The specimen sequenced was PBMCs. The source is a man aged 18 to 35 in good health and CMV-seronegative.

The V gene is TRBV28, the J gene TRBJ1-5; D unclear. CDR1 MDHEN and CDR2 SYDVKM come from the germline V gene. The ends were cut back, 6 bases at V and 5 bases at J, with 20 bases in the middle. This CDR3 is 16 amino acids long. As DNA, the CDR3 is TGTGCCAGCAGGCTTAAAACCCTGGGAGGAGATCAGCCCCAGCATTTT. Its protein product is CASRLKTLGGDQPQHF.

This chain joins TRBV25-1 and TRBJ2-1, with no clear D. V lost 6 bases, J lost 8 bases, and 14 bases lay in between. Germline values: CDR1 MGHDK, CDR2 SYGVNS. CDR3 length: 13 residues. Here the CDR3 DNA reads TGTGCCAGCAGGCCCAACGGTGTCGATGAGCAGTTCTTC. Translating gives CASRPNGVDEQFF.

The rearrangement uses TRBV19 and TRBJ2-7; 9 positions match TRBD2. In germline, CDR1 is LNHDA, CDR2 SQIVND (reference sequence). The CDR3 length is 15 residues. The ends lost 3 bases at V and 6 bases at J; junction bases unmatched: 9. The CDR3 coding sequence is TGTGCCAGTAGTATTTCGAATAGCGGGAGAAGCGAGCAGTACTTC. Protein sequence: CASSISNSGRSEQYF.

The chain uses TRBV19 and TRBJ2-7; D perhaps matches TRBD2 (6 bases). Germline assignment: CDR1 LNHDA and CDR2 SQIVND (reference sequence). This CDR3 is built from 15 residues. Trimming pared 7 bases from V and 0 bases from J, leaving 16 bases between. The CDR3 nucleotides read TGTGCCAGTACGAGGCTAGCCGGGAGCTCCTACGAGCAGTACTTC. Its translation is CASTRLAGSSYEQYF.